This T cell receptor (beta chain) was observed in a study of radiation and T cells in renal cell carcinoma. Study-wide points: From baseline, blood top tumor clonotypes peaked at 2 weeks post-radiation.

This clone was observed a few times. Its antigen is not identified. V trimming: 4 bases; J trimming: 5 bases; junction bases outside the gene matches: 11. The CDR3 is 15 amino acids. Looked up from germline, CDR1 is SGHRS and CDR2 is YFSETQ. Assay: immunoSEQ multiplex PCR; the TCRdb copy retains only in-frame clones and omits some. The sample lists just over 150,000 clones, approximately 86% seen once, with approximately 13% in the top ten. Time point described: blood 2 weeks post-SBRT. Treatment given: 15 Gy SBRT to primary tumor, nephrectomy 4 weeks later. Blood was sampled at baseline, 2 weeks and 4 weeks after SBRT.

The source of this sequence is a woman aged 45 to 65 with renal cell carcinoma. This sample comprised blood, obtained from a patient whose treatment included radiotherapy and nephrectomy. The chain uses TRBV5-1 and TRBJ1-2, with 7 bases aligning to TRBD1. The CDR3 DNA follows: TGCGCCAGCAGCCTCGACGGGACAGTGTTTTATGGCTACACCTTC. Its protein product is CASSLDGTVFYGYTF.